The present TCR beta chain was sequenced within a study of blood T cells in healthy people across ages. Study-wide background: Per every two T cells, about one barcoded beta molecule was captured by template switching.

Every sample had a minimum of 6.5 million PBMCs isolated. Extraction yielded at least 5 micrograms of total RNA per sample. Looked up from germline, CDR1 is SGHTA and CDR2 is FQGNSA. This CDR3 spans 16 amino acids. This clonotype was detected only once. Its antigen remains unidentified. The authors ran a second PCR of 7 to 11 cycles using a sample-barcoded 5' primer and a J-beta primer mix. Each CDR3 protein gets one entry after TCRdb re-called the 5' RACE reads with MiXCR. The table records over a million distinct CDR3 sequences, approximately 63% of them present only once. General study results and limits: The study found more naive CD4+ cells and higher diversity in long-lived than aged donors.

The sequence derives from a man aged 18 to 29 in good health. Sequencing was carried out using blood. The V call is TRBV7-2, the J call TRBJ2-5, with a possible D match to TRBD2 (5 bases). The J call may not be correct, given that the DNA end is closer to TRBJ2-7. The DNA of the CDR3 is TGTGCCAGCAGCTTAGGGCGGGCGGGTCAGAGGGACGAGCAGTACTTC. It yields the protein CASSLGRAGQRDEQYF.